This is a list of T cell receptor beta chains from one sample in a study of T cells after yellow fever vaccination. MiXCR, run by TCRdb on the 5' RACE reads, gives a single entry per CDR3 protein. The repertoire consists of some 600,000 distinct CDR3 sequences, with around 12% occurring once and the leading ten covering around 14%. Specimen: PBMCs, collected on the day of the yellow fever booster vaccination. These receptor sequences come from a young man who received the YFV17D yellow fever vaccine. CDR3s include the opening cysteine and the closing phenylalanine or tryptophan. D genes are given only for firm matches. Clone size is not always given. Where it is, it says once, few, many or a class for expanded clones.

clone_size d_call j_call v_call cdr3_aa cdr3_nt
. . TRBJ2-3 TRBV13 CASSPAREKQYF TGTGCCAGCAGCCCGGCCCGAGAGAAACAGTATTTT
few TRBD1 TRBJ2-7 TRBV29-1 CSGGQVSYEQYF TGCAGCGGGGGACAGGTCTCCTACGAGCAGTACTTC
. . TRBJ2-3 TRBV5-1 CASSYQSPTNTQYF TGCGCCAGCAGCTATCAAAGCCCCACAAATACGCAGTATTTT
. . TRBJ2-3 TRBV11-2 CASSLDPTSTDTQYF TGTGCCAGCAGCTTAGATCCTACTAGCACAGATACGCAGTATTTT
. TRBD2 TRBJ2-3 TRBV20-1 CSAISPGLAGEVDTQYF TGCAGTGCTATTTCGCCGGGACTAGCGGGAGAGGTAGATACGCAGTATTTT
. . TRBJ2-3 TRBV12-3/TRBV12-4 CASRVVAQDTQYF TGTGCCAGCAGGGTCGTTGCCCAAGATACGCAGTATTTT
few . TRBJ1-1 TRBV29-1 CSGEPGPRNTEAFF TGCAGCGGAGAACCCGGGCCGCGGAACACTGAAGCTTTCTTT
. . TRBJ2-3 TRBV5-1 CASSGDGSTDTQYF TGCGCCAGCAGCGGAGACGGAAGCACAGATACGCAGTATTTT
many . TRBJ2-7 TRBV6-2/TRBV6-3 CASSYSLGPHEQYF TGTGCCAGCAGTTACTCCCTAGGGCCCCACGAGCAGTACTTC
. . TRBJ2-3 TRBV5-1 CASSTTGTSTDTQYF TGCGCCAGCAGCACCACAGGGACTAGCACAGATACGCAGTATTTT
. . TRBJ1-5 TRBV19 CASSFHGQPQHF TGTGCCAGTAGTTTTCATGGTCAGCCCCAGCATTTT
few . TRBJ2-2 TRBV5-1 CASSLTGLNMAGELFF TGCGCCAGCAGCTTGACGGGACTCAATATGGCCGGGGAGCTGTTTTTT
few . TRBJ2-3 TRBV29-1 CSVPGHLF TGCAGCGTTCCGGGCCACCTTTTT
. . TRBJ2-4 TRBV7-6 CASSLEGGNGAKNIQYF TGTGCCAGCAGCTTAGAAGGAGGGAACGGAGCCAAAAACATTCAGTACTTC
. . TRBJ2-5 TRBV28 CASSSRDLPHLYQETQYF TGTGCCAGCAGTTCCCGGGACCTTCCCCATTTGTACCAAGAGACCCAGTACTTC
few . TRBJ2-7 TRBV13 CASSTRGLGGYEQYF TGTGCCAGCAGCACACGAGGTTTAGGAGGTTACGAGCAGTACTTC
. . TRBJ1-4 TRBV29-1 CSVVKDPSNEKLFF TGCAGCGTTGTAAAGGACCCGTCTAATGAAAAACTGTTTTTT
. . TRBJ2-1 TRBV20-1 CGGHAGRINEQFF TGCGGAGGGCATGCTGGGCGCATCAATGAGCAGTTCTTC
few . TRBJ1-2 TRBV6-5 CATRSGGLGYTF TGTGCCACTCGGTCGGGGGGCTTAGGCTACACCTTC
. TRBD1 TRBJ1-1 TRBV11-1 CASSLRRTGGPLGTEAFF TGTGCCAGCAGCTTAAGGCGGACAGGGGGGCCCTTAGGCACTGAAGCTTTCTTT
. . TRBJ2-3 TRBV6-5 CASSYAPTRADTQYF TGTGCCAGCAGTTACGCCCCCACCAGGGCAGATACGCAGTATTTT
. . TRBJ2-2 TRBV28 CASRPWTGELFF TGTGCCAGCCGACCTTGGACCGGGGAGCTGTTTTTT
few . TRBJ1-3 TRBV12-3/TRBV12-4 CASSRPGGSGNTIYF TGTGCCAGCAGCCGACCGGGGGGCTCTGGAAACACCATATATTTT
. . TRBJ2-3 TRBV29-1 CSVLGGGTSGMSMNTQYF TGCAGCGTCCTCGGAGGGGGCACTAGCGGAATGTCCATGAATACGCAGTATTTT
few . TRBJ1-1 TRBV29-1 CSVTRDGEAFF TGCAGCGTTACCCGGGACGGGGAAGCTTTCTTT